These 9 T cell receptor beta chains were all obtained from the same sample, sequenced in a study of cytomegalovirus exposure and HLA in healthy donors. PCR primers comprised 60 Vbeta and 13 Jbeta primers. The table came from immunoSEQ multiplex PCR; TCRdb's copy has only in-frame clones and leaves some out. The data contain just over 150,000 clones, around 74% of them singletons. Sequencing was done on a sample of PBMCs. The receptor set was obtained from a female donor in good health and CMV-seronegative.

The rearrangement links TRBV6-1 to TRBJ1-3; TRBD1 is a possible D gene (6 bases). Germline CDR1 is MNHNS and CDR2 is SASEGT. V lost 4 bases and J lost 6, with 13 bases in between. The CDR3 spans 14 residues. CDR3 in amino acids: CASSGPGALNTIYF. The CDR3 DNA sequence: TGTGCCAGCAGTGGTCCAGGGGCCCTAAACACCATATATTTT.

This sequence joins TRBV6-5 and TRBJ2-7; 9 bases align to TRBD1. Germline V CDR1 and CDR2: MNHEY, SVGAGI. The CDR3 sequence is 14 residues long. The V and J ends lost 6 bases and 0 bases, in that order; junction bases with no gene match: 3. The CDR3 coding sequence is TGTGCCAGCAGCCGGGACAGGGTCTCCTACGAGCAGTACTTC. Its translation is CASSRDRVSYEQYF.

In this sample, this clone turned up a few times. This rearrangement joins TRBV30 to TRBJ2-7; possibly TRBD1 for D (9 bases). V shed 3 bases and J shed 4 bases, with 28 bases lying between them. This CDR3 spans 18 amino acids. Germline loops: CDR1 GTSNPN, CDR2 SVGIG (reference sequence). The CDR3 loop reads CAWSDPPPGGTGRYEQYF. The CDR3 DNA reads as TGTGCCTGGAGCGACCCCCCCCCGGGGGGGACAGGGCGGTACGAGCAGTACTTC.

The chain joins TRBV10-3 to TRBJ2-7; D is undetermined. The CDR3 length is 16 residues. Germline loops: CDR1 ENHRY, CDR2 SYGVKD. V was pared by 0 bases and J by 2 bases, with 14 bases between. CDR3 nucleotide sequence: TGTGCCATCAGTGAGTCGTCGCCCCTGCTAGCCTACGAGCAGTACTTC. Amino acids: CAISESSPLLAYEQYF.

This chain connects TRBV19 to TRBJ2-7; 8 nucleotides line up with TRBD2. J lost 3 bases, V lost 6 bases, and 10 bases had no gene match. CDR1 is LNHDA, CDR2 SQIVND, per germline (reference sequence). The CDR3 is 15 residues long. The CDR3 DNA reads as TGTGCCAGTAGGAGGGGACTAGGCAACATCTACGAGCAGTACTTC. Translation: CASRRGLGNIYEQYF.

J is TRBJ1-1 and V is TRBV11-3, with 9 bases that match TRBD1. Unmatched junction bases numbered 7, after V lost 6 bases and J lost 5 bases. The CDR3 runs to 14 residues. The germline gives CDR1 SGHNT, CDR2 YENEEA. The CDR3 sequence is CASSLTGGETEAFF. The CDR3 DNA reads as TGTGCCAGCAGTTTGACAGGGGGAGAGACTGAAGCTTTCTTT.

V usage is TRBV6-5 and J usage is TRBJ1-2; TRBD1 is a possible D gene (6 bases). Germline CDR1 is MNHEY and CDR2 is SVGAGI. The CDR3 has 14 residues. V shed 5 bases and J shed 4 bases, with 14 bases lying between them. The CDR3 reads CASSTGYGAYGYTF. The CDR3 region has the DNA TGTGCCAGCAGTACAGGGTACGGCGCCTATGGCTACACCTTC.

This clone was counted a few times. This chain links TRBV7-2 with TRBJ2-3, with 8 bases lining up with TRBD2. This CDR3 region has 14 residues. CDR1 SGHTA and CDR2 FQGNSA come from the germline V gene. V was pared by 3 bases and J by 3 bases, with 2 bases of the junction left unmatched. In DNA, the CDR3 is TGTGCCAGCAGCTTCCGGGGGGGGACAGATACGCAGTATTTT. It codes for CASSFRGGTDTQYF.

The chain couples TRBV11-2 to TRBJ2-3; 8 bases are shared with TRBD2. The CDR3 spans 15 residues. Germline V gene lookup returns CDR1 SGHAT and CDR2 FQNNGV. V lost 5 bases, J lost 5 bases, and 9 bases stayed unmatched. For the CDR3, the DNA is TGTGCCAGCAGCCCCTCACGGGGGGGCCTAGATACGCAGTATTTT. Its translation: CASSPSRGGLDTQYF.